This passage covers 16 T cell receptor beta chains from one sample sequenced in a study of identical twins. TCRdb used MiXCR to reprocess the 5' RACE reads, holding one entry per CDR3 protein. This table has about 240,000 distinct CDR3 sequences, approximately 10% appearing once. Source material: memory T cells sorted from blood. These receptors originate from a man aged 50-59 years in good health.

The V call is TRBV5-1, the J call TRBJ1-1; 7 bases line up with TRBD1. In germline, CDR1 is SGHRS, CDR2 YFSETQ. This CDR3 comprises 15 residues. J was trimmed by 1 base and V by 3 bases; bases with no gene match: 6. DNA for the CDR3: TGCGCCAGCAGCTACGCGACAGGGCGGAACACTGAAGCTTTCTTT. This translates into CASSYATGRNTEAFF.

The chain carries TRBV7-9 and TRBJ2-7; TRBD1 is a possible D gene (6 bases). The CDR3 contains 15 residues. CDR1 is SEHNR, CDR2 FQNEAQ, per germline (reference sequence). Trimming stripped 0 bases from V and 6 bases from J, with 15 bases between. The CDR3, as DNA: TGTGCCAGCAGCTTAGCTGGCAGGGGCTCGGGCGAGCAGTACTTC. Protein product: CASSLAGRGSGEQYF.

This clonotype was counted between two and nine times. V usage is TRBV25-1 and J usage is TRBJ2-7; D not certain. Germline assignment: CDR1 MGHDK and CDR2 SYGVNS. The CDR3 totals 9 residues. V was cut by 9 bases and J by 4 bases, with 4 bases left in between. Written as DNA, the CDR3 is TGTGCCAGAGAGTACGAGCAGTACTTC. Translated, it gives CAREYEQYF.

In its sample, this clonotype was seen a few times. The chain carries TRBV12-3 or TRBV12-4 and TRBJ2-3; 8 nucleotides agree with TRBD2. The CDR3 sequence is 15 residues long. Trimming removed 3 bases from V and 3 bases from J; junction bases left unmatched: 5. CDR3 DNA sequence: TGTGCCAGCAGTTTTAACACGGGGGGGACAGATACGCAGTATTTT. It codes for CASSFNTGGTDTQYF.

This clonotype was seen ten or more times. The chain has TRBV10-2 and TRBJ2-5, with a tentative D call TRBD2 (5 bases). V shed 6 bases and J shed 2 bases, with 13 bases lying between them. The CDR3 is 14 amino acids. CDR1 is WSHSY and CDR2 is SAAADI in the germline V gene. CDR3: CASRKEAGQETQYF. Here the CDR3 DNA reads TGCGCCAGCAGGAAGGAGGCAGGTCAAGAGACCCAGTACTTC.

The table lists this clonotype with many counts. The CDR3 bases are TGTGCCAGCAGTTATGCGTTTGGGGCGGCCGGGGAGCTGTTTTTT. Protein: CASSYAFGAAGELFF. The chain is built from TRBV6-5 and TRBJ2-2, with TRBD1 as a possible D gene (5 bases). The CDR3 has 15 amino acids. V lost 3 bases and J 6 bases, leaving 14 bases between the germline ends. The V gene's germline CDR1 is MNHEY and CDR2 SVGAGI.

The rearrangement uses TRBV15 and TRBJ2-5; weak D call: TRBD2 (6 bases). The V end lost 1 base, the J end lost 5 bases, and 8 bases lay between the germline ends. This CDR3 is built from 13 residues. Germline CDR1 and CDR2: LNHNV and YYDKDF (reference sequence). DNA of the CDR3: TGTGCCACCAGCAGAGCGGGGGTCGAGACCCAGTACTTC. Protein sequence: CATSRAGVETQYF.

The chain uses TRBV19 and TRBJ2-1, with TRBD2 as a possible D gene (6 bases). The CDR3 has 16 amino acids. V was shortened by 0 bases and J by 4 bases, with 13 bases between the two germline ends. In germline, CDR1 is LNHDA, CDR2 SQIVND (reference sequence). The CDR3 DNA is TGTGCCAGTAGTATAGATTTGGGACTCACATACAATGAGCAGTTCTTC. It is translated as CASSIDLGLTYNEQFF.

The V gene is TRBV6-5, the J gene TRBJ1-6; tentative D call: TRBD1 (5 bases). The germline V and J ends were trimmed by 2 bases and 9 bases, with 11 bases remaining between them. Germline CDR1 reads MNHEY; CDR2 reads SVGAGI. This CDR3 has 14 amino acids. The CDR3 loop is CASSYPQGTSPLHF. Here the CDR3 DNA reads TGTGCCAGCAGTTACCCGCAGGGTACTTCACCCCTCCACTTT.

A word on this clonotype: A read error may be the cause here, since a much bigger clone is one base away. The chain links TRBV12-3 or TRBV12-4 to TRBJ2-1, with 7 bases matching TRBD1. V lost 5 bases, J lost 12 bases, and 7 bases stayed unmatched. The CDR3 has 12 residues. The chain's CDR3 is CASSPTGPGQFF. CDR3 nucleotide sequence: TGTGCCAGCAGTCCGACAGGGCCTGGGCAGTTCTTC.

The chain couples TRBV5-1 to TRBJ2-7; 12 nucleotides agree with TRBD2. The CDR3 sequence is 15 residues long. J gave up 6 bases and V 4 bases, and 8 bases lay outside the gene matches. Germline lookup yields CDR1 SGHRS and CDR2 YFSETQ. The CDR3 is CASSPGTSGLGEQYF. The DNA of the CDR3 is TGCGCCAGCAGCCCGGGGACTAGCGGGTTGGGCGAGCAGTACTTC.

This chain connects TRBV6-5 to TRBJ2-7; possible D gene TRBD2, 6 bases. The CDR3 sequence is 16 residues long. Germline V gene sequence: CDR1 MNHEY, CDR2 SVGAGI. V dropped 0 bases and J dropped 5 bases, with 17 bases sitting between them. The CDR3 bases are TGTGCCAGCAGTTACTCCGGGGGAGTTATCCCCCACGAGCAGTACTTC. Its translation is CASSYSGGVIPHEQYF.

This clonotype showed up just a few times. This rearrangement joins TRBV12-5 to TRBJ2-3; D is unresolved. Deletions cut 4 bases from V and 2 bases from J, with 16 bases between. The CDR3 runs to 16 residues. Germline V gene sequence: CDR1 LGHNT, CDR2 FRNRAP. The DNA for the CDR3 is TGTGCTAGTGGTTCCGCTGTTGAAGGGCACACAGATACGCAGTATTTT. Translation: CASGSAVEGHTDTQYF.

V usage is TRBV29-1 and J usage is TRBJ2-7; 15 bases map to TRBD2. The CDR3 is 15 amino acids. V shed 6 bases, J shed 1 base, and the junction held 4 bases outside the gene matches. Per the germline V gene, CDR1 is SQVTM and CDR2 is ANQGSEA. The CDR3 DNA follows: TGCAGCGTCTCGGGACTAGCGGGAGGTTCCTACGAGCAGTACTTC. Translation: CSVSGLAGGSYEQYF.

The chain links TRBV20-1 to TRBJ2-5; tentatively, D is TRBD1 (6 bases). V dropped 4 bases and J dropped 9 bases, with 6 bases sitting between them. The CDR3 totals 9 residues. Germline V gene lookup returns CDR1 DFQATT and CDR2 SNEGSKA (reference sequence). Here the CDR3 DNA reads TGCAGTGCTAAGGGGGCCCAGTACTTC. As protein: CSAKGAQYF.

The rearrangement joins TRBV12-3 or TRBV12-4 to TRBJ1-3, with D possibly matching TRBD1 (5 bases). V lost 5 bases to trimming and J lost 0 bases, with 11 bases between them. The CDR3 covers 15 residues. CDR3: CASSPQGYSGNTIYF. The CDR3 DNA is TGTGCCAGCAGTCCTCAGGGTTACTCTGGAAACACCATATATTTT.